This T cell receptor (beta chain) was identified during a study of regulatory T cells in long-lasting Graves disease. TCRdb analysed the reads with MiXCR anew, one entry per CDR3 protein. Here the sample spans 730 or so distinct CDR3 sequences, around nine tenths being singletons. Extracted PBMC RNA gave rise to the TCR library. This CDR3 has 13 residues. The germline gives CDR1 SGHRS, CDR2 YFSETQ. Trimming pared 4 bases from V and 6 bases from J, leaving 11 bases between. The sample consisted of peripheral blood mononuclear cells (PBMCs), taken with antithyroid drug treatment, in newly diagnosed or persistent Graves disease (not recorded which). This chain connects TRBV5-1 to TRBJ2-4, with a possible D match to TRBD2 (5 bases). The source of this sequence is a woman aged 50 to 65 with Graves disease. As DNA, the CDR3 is TGCGCCAGCAGCCCGGGATCCGCAAACATTCAGTACTTC. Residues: CASSPGSANIQYF.